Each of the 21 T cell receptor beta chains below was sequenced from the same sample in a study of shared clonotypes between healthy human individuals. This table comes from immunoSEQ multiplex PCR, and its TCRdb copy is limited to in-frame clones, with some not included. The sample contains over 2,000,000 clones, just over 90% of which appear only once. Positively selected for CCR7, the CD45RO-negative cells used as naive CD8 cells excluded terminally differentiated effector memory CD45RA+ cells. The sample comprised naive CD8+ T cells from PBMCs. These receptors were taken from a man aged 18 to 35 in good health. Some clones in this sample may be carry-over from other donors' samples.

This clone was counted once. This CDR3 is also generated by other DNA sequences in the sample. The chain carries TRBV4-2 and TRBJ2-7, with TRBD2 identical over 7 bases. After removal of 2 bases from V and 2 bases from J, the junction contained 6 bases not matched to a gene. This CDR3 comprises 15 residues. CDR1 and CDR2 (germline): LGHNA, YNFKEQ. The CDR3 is CASSQSTSATYEQYF. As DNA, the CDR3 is TGTGCCAGCAGCCAATCAACTAGCGCAACCTACGAGCAGTACTTC.

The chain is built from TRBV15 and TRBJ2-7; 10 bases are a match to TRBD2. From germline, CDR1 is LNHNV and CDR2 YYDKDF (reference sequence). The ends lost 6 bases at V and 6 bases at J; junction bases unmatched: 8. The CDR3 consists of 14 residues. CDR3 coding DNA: TGTGCCACCAGACCAACCGGGACTAGCGTCGAGCAGTACTTC. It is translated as CATRPTGTSVEQYF. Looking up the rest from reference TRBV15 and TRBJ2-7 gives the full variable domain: DAMVIQNPRYQVTQFGKPVTLSCSQTLNHNVMYWYQQKSSQAPKLLFHYYDKDFNNEADTPDNFQSRRPNTSFCFLDIRSPGLGDTAMYLCATRPTGTSVEQYFGPGTRLTVT.

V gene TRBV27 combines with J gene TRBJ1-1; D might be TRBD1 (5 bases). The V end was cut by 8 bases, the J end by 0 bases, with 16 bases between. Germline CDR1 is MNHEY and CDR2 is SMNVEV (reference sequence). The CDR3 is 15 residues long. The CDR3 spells CASSTKGNMNTEAFF. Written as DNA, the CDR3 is TGTGCCAGCTCTACCAAGGGGAACATGAACACTGAAGCTTTCTTT.

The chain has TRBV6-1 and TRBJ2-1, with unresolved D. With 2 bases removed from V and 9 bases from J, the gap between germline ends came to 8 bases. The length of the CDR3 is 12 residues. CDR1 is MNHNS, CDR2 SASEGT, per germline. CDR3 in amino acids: CASSETSGEQFF. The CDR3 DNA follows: TGTGCCAGCAGTGAAACCAGTGGTGAGCAGTTCTTC.

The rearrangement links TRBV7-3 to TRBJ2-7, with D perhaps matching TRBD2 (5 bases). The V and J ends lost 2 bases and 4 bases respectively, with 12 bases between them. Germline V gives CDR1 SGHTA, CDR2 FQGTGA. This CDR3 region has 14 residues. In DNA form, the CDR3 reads TGTGCCAGCAGCTTATTACCGGGGAATTACGAGCAGTACTTC. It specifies CASSLLPGNYEQYF.

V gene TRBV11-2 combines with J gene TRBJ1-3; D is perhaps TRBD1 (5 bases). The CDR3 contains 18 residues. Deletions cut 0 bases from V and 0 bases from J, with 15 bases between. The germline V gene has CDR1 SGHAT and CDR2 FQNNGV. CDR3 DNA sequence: TGTGCCAGCAGCTTAGAATGGTATGGAGGGGCCTCTGGAAACACCATATATTTT. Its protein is CASSLEWYGGASGNTIYF.

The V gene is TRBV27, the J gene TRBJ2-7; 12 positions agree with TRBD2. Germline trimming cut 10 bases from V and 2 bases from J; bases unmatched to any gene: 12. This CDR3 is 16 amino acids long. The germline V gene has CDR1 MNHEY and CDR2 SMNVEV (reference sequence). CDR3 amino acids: CATLSSSGRGPYEQYF. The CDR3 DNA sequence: TGTGCCACCCTCTCTTCTAGCGGGAGGGGCCCCTACGAGCAGTACTTC.

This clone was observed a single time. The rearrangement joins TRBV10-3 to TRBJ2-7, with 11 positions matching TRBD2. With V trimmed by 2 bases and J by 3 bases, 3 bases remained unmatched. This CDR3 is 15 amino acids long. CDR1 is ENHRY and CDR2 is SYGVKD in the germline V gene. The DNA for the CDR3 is TGTGCCATCAGTGAGGGGCTAGCGGGAGGCTACGAGCAGTACTTC. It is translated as CAISEGLAGGYEQYF.

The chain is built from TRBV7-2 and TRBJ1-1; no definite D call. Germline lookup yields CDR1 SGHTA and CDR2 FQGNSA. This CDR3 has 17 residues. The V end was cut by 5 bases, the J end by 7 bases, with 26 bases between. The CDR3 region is CASSVGGSEHRGNEAFF. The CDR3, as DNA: TGTGCCAGCAGCGTTGGAGGGTCAGAACACCGAGGGAATGAAGCTTTCTTT.

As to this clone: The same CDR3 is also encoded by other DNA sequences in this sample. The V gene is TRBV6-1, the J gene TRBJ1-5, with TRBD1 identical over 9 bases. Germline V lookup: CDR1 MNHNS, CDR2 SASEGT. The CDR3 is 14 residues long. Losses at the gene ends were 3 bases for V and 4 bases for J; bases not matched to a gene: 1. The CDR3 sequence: CASSEDRGNQPQHF. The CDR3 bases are TGTGCCAGCAGTGAGGACAGGGGAAATCAGCCCCAGCATTTT.

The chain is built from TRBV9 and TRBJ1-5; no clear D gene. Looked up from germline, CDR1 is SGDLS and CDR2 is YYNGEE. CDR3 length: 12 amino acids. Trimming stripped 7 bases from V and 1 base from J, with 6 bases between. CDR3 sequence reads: CASGRSNQPQHF. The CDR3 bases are TGTGCCAGCGGCCGGAGCAATCAGCCCCAGCATTTT. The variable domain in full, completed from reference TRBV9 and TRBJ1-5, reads DSGVTQTPKHLITATGQRVTLRCSPRSGDLSVYWYQQSLDQGLQFLIQYYNGEERAKGNILERFSAQQFPDLHSELNLSSLELGDSALYFCASGRSNQPQHFGDGTRLSIL.

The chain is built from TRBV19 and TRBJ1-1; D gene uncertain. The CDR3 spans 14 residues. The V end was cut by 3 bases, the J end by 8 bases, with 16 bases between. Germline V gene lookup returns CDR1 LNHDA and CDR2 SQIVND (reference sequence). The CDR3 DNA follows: TGTGCCAGTAGTATTACGACCGAGGCACCCGAAGCTTTCTTT. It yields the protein CASSITTEAPEAFF.

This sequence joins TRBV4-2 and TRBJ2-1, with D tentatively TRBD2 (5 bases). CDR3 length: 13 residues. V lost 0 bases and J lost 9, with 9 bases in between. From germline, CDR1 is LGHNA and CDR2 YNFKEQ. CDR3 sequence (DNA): TGTGCCAGCAGCCAAGAGGGCGGAGGTGAGCAGTTCTTC. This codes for CASSQEGGGEQFF.

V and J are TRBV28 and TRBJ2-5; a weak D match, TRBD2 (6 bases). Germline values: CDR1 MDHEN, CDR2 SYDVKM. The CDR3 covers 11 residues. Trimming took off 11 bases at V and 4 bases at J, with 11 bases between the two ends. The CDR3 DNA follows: TGTGCCGGGGGGTTGGGAGAGACCCAGTACTTC. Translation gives CAGGLGETQYF.

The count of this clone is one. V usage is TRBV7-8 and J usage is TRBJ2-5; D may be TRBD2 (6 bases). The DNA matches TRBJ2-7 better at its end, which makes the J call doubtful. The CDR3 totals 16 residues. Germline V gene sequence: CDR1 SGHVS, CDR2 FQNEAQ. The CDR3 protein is CASSLKPGLSLYEQYF. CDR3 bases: TGTGCCAGCAGCCTAAAACCGGGACTCTCCTTGTACGAGCAGTACTTC.

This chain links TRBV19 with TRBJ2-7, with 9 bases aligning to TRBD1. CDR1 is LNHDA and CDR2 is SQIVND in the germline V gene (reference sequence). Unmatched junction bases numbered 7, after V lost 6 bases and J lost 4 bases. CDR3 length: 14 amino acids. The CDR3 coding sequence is TGTGCCAGTAGCCCGGGACAGGGTATGTACGAGCAGTACTTC. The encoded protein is CASSPGQGMYEQYF.

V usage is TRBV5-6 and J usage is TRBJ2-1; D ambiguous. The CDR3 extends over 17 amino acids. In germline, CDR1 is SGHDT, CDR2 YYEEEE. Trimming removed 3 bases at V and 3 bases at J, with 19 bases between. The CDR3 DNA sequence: TGTGCCAGCAGCTCCAGGATTTTGGGATTCAGCTACAATGAGCAGTTCTTC. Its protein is CASSSRILGFSYNEQFF.

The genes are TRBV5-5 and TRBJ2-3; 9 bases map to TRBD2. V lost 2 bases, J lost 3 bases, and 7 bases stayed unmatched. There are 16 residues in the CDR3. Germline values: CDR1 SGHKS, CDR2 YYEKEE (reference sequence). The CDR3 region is CASSLVAGVGTDTQYF. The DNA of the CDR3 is TGTGCCAGCAGCTTAGTAGCGGGAGTTGGGACAGATACGCAGTATTTT.

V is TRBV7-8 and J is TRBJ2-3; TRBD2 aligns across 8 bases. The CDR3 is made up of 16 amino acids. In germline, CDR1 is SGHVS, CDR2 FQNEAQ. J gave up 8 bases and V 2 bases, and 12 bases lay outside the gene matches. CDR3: CASSLTGRGLVGTQYF. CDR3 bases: TGTGCCAGCAGCTTAACCGGGAGGGGTCTTGTAGGTACGCAGTATTTT.

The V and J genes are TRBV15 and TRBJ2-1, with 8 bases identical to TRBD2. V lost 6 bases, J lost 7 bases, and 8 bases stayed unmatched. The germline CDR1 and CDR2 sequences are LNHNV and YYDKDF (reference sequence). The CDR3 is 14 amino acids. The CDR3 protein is CATREAGDSNEQFF. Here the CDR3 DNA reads TGTGCCACCAGAGAAGCGGGAGATTCGAATGAGCAGTTCTTC.

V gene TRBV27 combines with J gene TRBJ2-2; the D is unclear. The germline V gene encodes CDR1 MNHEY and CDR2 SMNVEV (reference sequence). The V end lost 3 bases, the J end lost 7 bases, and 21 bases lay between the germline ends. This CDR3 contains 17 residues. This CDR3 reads CASSFRRVLGANGELFF. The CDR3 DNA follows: TGTGCCAGCAGTTTTCGTCGGGTTCTCGGAGCAAACGGGGAGCTGTTTTTT.